This TCR beta chain was sequenced during a study of shared clonotypes between healthy human individuals. At the level of the study: The plates for each donor numbered three CD4 naive, three CD4 memory, two CD8 naive and one CD8 memory.

As concerns this clone: Antigen specificity is unknown.

V trimming: 6 bases; J trimming: 5 bases; junction bases outside the gene matches: 5. The CDR3 length is 14 residues. Per germline, CDR1 MNHNS and CDR2 SASEGT. The repertoire was sequenced with immunoSEQ multiplex PCR; TCRdb's copy has only in-frame clones and lacks some. This sample has some 2,500,000 clones, with 85% to 95% found just once. The CD4+ fraction was divided into a CD45RA+ naive subset and a CD45RA-negative memory subset. Regarding the study as a whole: Estimated richness values were generally larger in naive subsets than in memory subsets. Across four donors, naive CD4 shared around 5%, naive CD8 approximately 3.5%, memory CD4 2% to 2.5%, memory CD8 around 0.36%.

The chain links TRBV6-1 to TRBJ2-3; 10 bases align to TRBD1. The receptor's source is a man aged 18 to 30 in good health. Some clones in this sample may be carry-over from other donors' samples. The material sequenced was naive CD4+ T cells from PBMCs. Subset meaning: CD45RA+ positively selected. CDR3 nucleotide sequence: TGTGCCAGCAGGGGGACAGGGGCTAGAGATACGCAGTATTTT. It encodes CASRGTGARDTQYF.